The 27 T cell receptor beta chains listed next were all sequenced from one sample in a study of cytomegalovirus exposure and HLA in healthy donors (dated by TCRdb to 2016 to 2017). Library preparation employed the immunoSEQ multiplex PCR assay. For the multiplex PCR, a mixture combining 60 forward primers for TCR Vbeta segments and 13 reverse primers for TCR Jbeta segments was used. TCRdb retrieved this table from immuneACCESS and kept in-frame rearrangements only. Not all clones are present; in checked studies, unresolved V genes account for under half, and no reason is known for the remainder. Recorded for this sample are more than 150,000 clones; more than 60% of them occurred a single time. Approximately 1.4% of the sample belongs to the ten largest clones. Sequenced material: PBMCs. Receptors were obtained from a man younger than 35 in good health and CMV-seronegative.

DNA of the CDR3: TGCGCCAGCAGCCAGGGACTAGCGGACGAGCAGTACTTC. It specifies CASSQGLADEQYF. V and J are TRBV5-1 and TRBJ2-7; 11 positions agree with TRBD2. In germline, CDR1 is SGHRS, CDR2 YFSETQ. With V trimmed by 4 bases and J by 5 bases, 2 bases remained unmatched. The CDR3 length is 13 residues.

The gene calls are TRBV6-5 and TRBJ1-2, with D possibly being TRBD1 (6 bases). V was pared by 6 bases and J by 5 bases, with 13 bases between. The CDR3 covers 13 residues. Germline V CDR1 and CDR2: MNHEY, SVGAGI. The CDR3 loop reads CASRQGLGYGYTF. CDR3 in DNA: TGTGCCAGCAGACAGGGTTTGGGATATGGCTACACCTTC.

The chain links TRBV4-3 to TRBJ2-1; 9 positions match TRBD2. The CDR3 sequence is 16 residues long. V was clipped by 1 base and J by 4 bases; unmatched bases: 5. The germline CDR1 and CDR2 sequences are LGHNA and YSLEER. The CDR3 region is CASSQGAGGSYNEQFF. In DNA form, the CDR3 reads TGCGCCAGCAGCCAAGGAGCGGGGGGTAGTTACAATGAGCAGTTCTTC.

In DNA form, the CDR3 reads TGTGCCAGCAGCCAGGGGGGACTAGCGGGAGGTGGGGAGCTGTTTTTT. The encoded protein is CASSQGGLAGGGELFF. The chain couples TRBV4-2 to TRBJ2-2; TRBD2 matches at 15 bases. Germline V gene data show CDR1 as LGHNA and CDR2 as YNFKEQ. V gave up 3 bases and J gave up 8 bases; unmatched junction bases: 4. The CDR3 has 16 amino acids.

The V and J genes are TRBV7-9 and TRBJ2-7, with D possibly matching TRBD1 (5 bases). The CDR3 consists of 14 residues. Germline CDR1 SEHNR, CDR2 FQNEAQ (reference sequence). Trimming cost V 1 base and J 3 bases, with 10 bases left between them. The CDR3 is CASSLDQGDYEQYF. DNA of the CDR3: TGTGCCAGCAGCTTAGACCAGGGTGACTACGAGCAGTACTTC.

V and J are TRBV5-5 and TRBJ2-6, with D maybe TRBD2 (5 bases). This CDR3 contains 16 residues. CDR1 is SGHKS, CDR2 YYEKEE, per germline (reference sequence). Trimming left V 0 bases short and J 1 base short, with 8 bases between. The CDR3 DNA sequence: TGTGCCAGCAGCTTGGCCGCGGGTTCTGGGGCCAACGTCCTGACTTTC. It translates to CASSLAAGSGANVLTF.

The rearrangement links TRBV6-5 to TRBJ2-7, with 10 bases fitting TRBD1. CDR1 is MNHEY, CDR2 SVGAGI, per germline. Trimming removed 2 bases from V and 9 bases from J; junction bases left unmatched: 10. This CDR3 is built from 15 residues. In DNA form, the CDR3 reads TGTGCCAGCAGTTACGGAGAGGGACAGGGGATAGGGCAGTACTTC. Protein sequence: CASSYGEGQGIGQYF.

The V and J genes are TRBV10-3 and TRBJ2-7; 7 bases match TRBD2. The CDR3 runs to 15 residues. Germline CDR1 is ENHRY and CDR2 is SYGVKD. V shed 10 bases, J shed 4 bases, and the junction held 16 bases outside the gene matches. CDR3 protein: CATRFGGGPSYEQYF. CDR3 coding DNA: TGTGCCACGCGGTTCGGCGGGGGACCCTCGTACGAGCAGTACTTC.

As for this clone: Other DNA sequences in this sample translate to the same CDR3. V is TRBV7-2 and J is TRBJ2-3, with 9 bases lining up with TRBD2. Germline values: CDR1 SGHTA, CDR2 FQGNSA. This CDR3 is built from 14 residues. With V trimmed by 3 bases and J by 8 bases, 6 bases remained unmatched. This chain's CDR3 is CASSLGGGAGTQYF. CDR3 in DNA: TGTGCCAGCAGCTTGGGCGGGGGGGCCGGTACGCAGTATTTT.

The rearrangement uses TRBV4-2 and TRBJ1-2; TRBD1 matches at 10 bases. V gave up 1 base and J gave up 4 bases; unmatched junction bases: 0. The germline V gene encodes CDR1 LGHNA and CDR2 YNFKEQ. This CDR3 spans 14 amino acids. CDR3 sequence (DNA): TGTGCCAGCAGCCAAGGGACAGGGGGCTATGGCTACACCTTC. Amino acid sequence: CASSQGTGGYGYTF.

This chain links TRBV7-9 with TRBJ2-3; a possible D gene is TRBD1 (6 bases). V shed 5 bases and J shed 0 bases, with 12 bases lying between them. This CDR3 has 15 residues. CDR1 SEHNR and CDR2 FQNEAQ come from the germline V gene (reference sequence). CDR3 coding DNA: TGTGCCAGCAGCCCTAGGGACACCAGCACAGATACGCAGTATTTT. Amino acid sequence: CASSPRDTSTDTQYF.

A few counts support this clone. The chain is built from TRBV7-9 and TRBJ2-7, with D hard to call. The CDR3 runs 13 residues. CDR1 and CDR2 (germline): SEHNR, FQNEAQ (reference sequence). V lost 5 bases to trimming and J lost 6 bases, with 14 bases between them. In nucleotides, the CDR3 is TGTGCCAGCAGCCCACGCGCCCCACCCGAGCAGTACTTC. It codes for CASSPRAPPEQYF.

Remarks on this clone: Other nucleotide sequences in the sample specify the same CDR3. The chain carries TRBV5-8 and TRBJ1-5; no firm D call. Germline V CDR1 and CDR2: SGHTS, YDEGEE. The germline V and J ends were trimmed by 1 base and 1 base, with 9 bases remaining between them. The CDR3 extends over 15 amino acids. The CDR3 region has the DNA TGTGCCAGCAGCTTGTGGCTTGGCAGCAATCAGCCCCAGCATTTT. It encodes CASSLWLGSNQPQHF.

The chain joins TRBV18 to TRBJ1-2, with D maybe TRBD1 (6 bases). Between the trimmed V and J ends, which lost 0 bases and 2 bases, there was a span of 16 bases. The CDR3 is made up of 17 amino acids. Germline values: CDR1 KGHSH, CDR2 LQKENI. The CDR3 reads CASSPPGSVGANYGYTF. CDR3 nucleotides: TGTGCCAGCTCACCACCAGGGTCAGTGGGGGCAAACTATGGCTACACCTTC.

This CDR3 is CASSWTGGFNTEAFF. The CDR3 DNA sequence: TGTGCCAGCAGCTGGACAGGGGGCTTTAACACTGAAGCTTTCTTT. This chain joins TRBV11-2 and TRBJ1-1; TRBD1 matches at 11 bases. The ends lost 4 bases at V and 2 bases at J; junction bases unmatched: 3. This CDR3 contains 15 residues. Germline values: CDR1 SGHAT, CDR2 FQNNGV.

The chain carries TRBV2 and TRBJ1-1, with unresolved D. Germline V gene lookup returns CDR1 SNHLY and CDR2 FYNNEI. Trimming took 7 bases from V and 0 from J, leaving 12 bases between them. The CDR3 loop spans 14 amino acids. The CDR3: CASTWSLLNTEAFF. As DNA, the CDR3 is TGTGCCAGCACCTGGAGCTTACTGAACACTGAAGCTTTCTTT. Supplemented by reference TRBV2 and TRBJ1-1, the full variable domain reads EPEVTQTPSHQVTQMGQEVILRCVPISNHLYFYWYRQILGQKVEFLVSFYNNEISEKSEIFDDQFSVERPDGSNFTLKIRSTKLEDSAMYFCASTWSLLNTEAFFGQGTRLTVV.

There are a few counts of this clone. The chain couples TRBV15 to TRBJ1-2; 10 positions agree with TRBD1. The length of the CDR3 is 17 residues. Per the germline V gene, CDR1 is LNHNV and CDR2 is YYDKDF (reference sequence). The V gene end was trimmed by 1 base and the J gene end by 2 bases; junction bases not matched to a gene: 7. The CDR3 region is CATSRAGTGENNYGYTF. The CDR3 coding sequence is TGTGCCACCAGCAGAGCCGGGACAGGGGAGAACAACTATGGCTACACCTTC.

The V gene is TRBV7-2, the J gene TRBJ2-3; 9 nucleotides agree with TRBD2. The CDR3 totals 18 residues. CDR1 and CDR2 from the germline V gene are SGHTA and FQGNSA. Unmatched junction bases numbered 17, after V lost 3 bases and J lost 7 bases. Here the CDR3 DNA reads TGTGCCAGCAGCTTCCTTAGCGGGGGCGGCCTTGGGCTTAATACGCAGTATTTT. It yields the protein CASSFLSGGGLGLNTQYF.

Here the CDR3 reads CASSYGGFGEGAEAFF. In DNA, the CDR3 is TGTGCCAGCAGTTACGGGGGTTTCGGGGAGGGCGCTGAAGCTTTCTTT. The V and J genes are TRBV6-5 and TRBJ1-1; D may be TRBD1 (5 bases). V was cut by 2 bases and J by 6 bases, with 19 bases left in between. Germline lookup yields CDR1 MNHEY and CDR2 SVGAGI. The CDR3 consists of 16 residues.

The chain is built from TRBV7-2 and TRBJ1-2; possible D gene TRBD1, 6 bases. CDR3 length equals 15 residues. V was clipped by 1 base and J by 4 bases, with 13 bases between them. Germline CDR1 SGHTA, CDR2 FQGNSA. The CDR3 region has the DNA TGTGCCAGCAGCTTAGTACAGGGAGCCTCCTATGGCTACACCTTC. It specifies CASSLVQGASYGYTF.

The chain employs TRBV5-1 and TRBJ2-5, with 12 bases matching TRBD1. V lost 0 bases and J lost 7; bases outside the gene matches: 10. The CDR3 runs to 17 residues. Germline V gives CDR1 SGHRS, CDR2 YFSETQ. This CDR3 is CASSLEPGQGAVGTQYF. The DNA of the CDR3 is TGCGCCAGCAGCTTGGAGCCGGGACAGGGGGCAGTGGGGACCCAGTACTTC.

This chain links TRBV18 with TRBJ2-7; D remains unclear. CDR3 length: 14 amino acids. Germline loops: CDR1 KGHSH, CDR2 LQKENI. V lost 0 bases, J lost 4 bases, and 10 bases lay in between. The CDR3 sequence: CASSPPVGGYEQYF. CDR3 in DNA: TGTGCCAGCTCACCACCGGTTGGCGGATACGAGCAGTACTTC.

The V call is TRBV25-1, the J call TRBJ1-2, with D possibly being TRBD1 (5 bases). The ends were cut back, 4 bases at V and 3 bases at J, with 12 bases in the middle. There are 14 residues in the CDR3. Germline V gene lookup returns CDR1 MGHDK and CDR2 SYGVNS. The CDR3 DNA is TGTGCCAGCAGTGGGGGGGGGTACGACTATGGCTACACCTTC. It yields the protein CASSGGGYDYGYTF.

The chain carries TRBV4-3 and TRBJ1-2, with D unresolved. V shed 0 bases and J shed 4 bases, with 12 bases lying between them. This CDR3 is 15 amino acids long. Germline lookup yields CDR1 LGHNA and CDR2 YSLEER. The CDR3 here is CASSQDSSRLYGYTF. The DNA for the CDR3 is TGCGCCAGCAGCCAAGATTCCTCCAGGCTCTATGGCTACACCTTC.

The rearrangement links TRBV2 to TRBJ1-6; D unclear. Trimming shortened V by 9 bases and J by 7 bases, and 13 bases separated the two germline ends. The germline V gene encodes CDR1 SNHLY and CDR2 FYNNEI. The CDR3 has 13 residues. The CDR3 protein is CASIWGVNSPLHF. In nucleotides, the CDR3 is TGTGCCAGTATATGGGGAGTGAATTCACCCCTCCACTTT.

CDR3 nucleotides: TGCGCCAGCAGCTTGGATCCCGCGAACACCGGGGAGCTGTTTTTT. Its translation is CASSLDPANTGELFF. V is TRBV5-1 and J is TRBJ2-2; D not resolved. CDR1 is SGHRS and CDR2 is YFSETQ in the germline V gene. This CDR3 is 15 amino acids long. Trimming left V 0 bases short and J 0 bases short, with 6 bases between.

The chain recombines TRBV27 with TRBJ2-7; D might be TRBD1 (5 bases). The V and J ends lost 3 bases and 5 bases respectively, with 11 bases between them. In germline, CDR1 is MNHEY, CDR2 SMNVEV (reference sequence). This CDR3 is built from 13 residues. CDR3 nucleotides: TGTGCCAGCAGTTTGTGGTCAGGGAACGAGCAGTACTTC. Protein: CASSLWSGNEQYF.